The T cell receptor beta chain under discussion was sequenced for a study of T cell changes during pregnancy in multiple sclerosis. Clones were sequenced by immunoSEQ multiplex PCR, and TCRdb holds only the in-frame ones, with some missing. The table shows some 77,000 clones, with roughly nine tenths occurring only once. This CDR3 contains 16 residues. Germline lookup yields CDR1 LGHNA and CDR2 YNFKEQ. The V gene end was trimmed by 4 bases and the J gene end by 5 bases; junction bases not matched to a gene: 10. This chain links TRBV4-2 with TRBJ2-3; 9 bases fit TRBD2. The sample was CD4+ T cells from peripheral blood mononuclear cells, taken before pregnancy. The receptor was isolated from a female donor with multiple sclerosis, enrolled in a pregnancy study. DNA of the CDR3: TGTGCCAGCAGCCTGTCGGGACTAGCCGGGGGAGATACGCAGTATTTT. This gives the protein CASSLSGLAGGDTQYF.